The clone carrying this T cell receptor beta chain turned up a few times. Together with a sample-barcoded 5' primer, a J-beta primer mix was included in a second PCR lasting roughly 6 to 12 cycles. Each of the samples gave a minimum of 2.5 million paired-end reads that contained CDR3. TCRdb used MiXCR to reprocess the 5' RACE reads, holding one entry per CDR3 protein. The data contain approximately 400,000 distinct CDR3 sequences, roughly half of them seen just once; the ten biggest clones take up 51%. The sample is drawn from a study of blood T cells in healthy people across ages. Germline V CDR1 and CDR2: MNHNY, SVGAGI (reference sequence). The CDR3 is 12 residues long. V shed 9 bases and J shed 1 base, with 9 bases lying between them. Total RNA, at least 6 micrograms per sample, came from PBMCs.

The chain is built from TRBV6-6 and TRBJ1-1; D is unresolved. Material: blood. The source of this sequence is a man aged 60 to 69 in good health. Written as DNA, the CDR3 is TGTGCCAGTGCTCGACAGAACACTGAAGCTTTCTTT. It encodes CASARQNTEAFF.